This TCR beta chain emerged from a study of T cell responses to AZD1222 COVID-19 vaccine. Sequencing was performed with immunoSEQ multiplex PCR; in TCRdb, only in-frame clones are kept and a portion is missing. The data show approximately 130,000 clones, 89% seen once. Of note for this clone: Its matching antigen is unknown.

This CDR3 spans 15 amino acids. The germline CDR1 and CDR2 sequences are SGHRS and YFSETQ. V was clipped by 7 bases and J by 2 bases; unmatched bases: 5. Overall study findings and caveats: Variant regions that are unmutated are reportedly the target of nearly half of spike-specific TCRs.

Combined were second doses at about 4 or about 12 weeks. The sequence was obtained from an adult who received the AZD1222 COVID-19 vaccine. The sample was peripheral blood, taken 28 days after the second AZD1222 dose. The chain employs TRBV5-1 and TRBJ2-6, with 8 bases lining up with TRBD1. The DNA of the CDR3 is TGCGCCAGCGGAAGGACAGGGACTGGGGCCAACGTCCTGACTTTC. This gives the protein CASGRTGTGANVLTF.